This T cell receptor (beta chain) was sequenced in a study of blood T cell repertoires in COVID-19. The CDR3 consists of 13 residues. V lost 5 bases and J lost 2; bases outside the gene matches: 3. CDR1 SGDLS and CDR2 YYNGEE come from the germline V gene. Original methodology: It was from reference gene primer amplification that nucleated cell counts were estimated. Method: immunoSEQ multiplex PCR; TCRdb's copy keeps in-frame clones and lacks some. V and J calls and clone size are given by that table; D and trimming were obtained from the DNA. The sample has 250,000 to 300,000 clones; 88% are singletons. A Seattle source enrolled patients during active infection and followed them longitudinally.

The sample taken for sequencing was peripheral blood. This chain connects TRBV9 to TRBJ2-7; TRBD1 agrees at 8 bases. This sequence originates from a woman younger than 45 with COVID-19, enrolled during active disease. Written as DNA, the CDR3 is TGTGCCAGCAGTGGGGACAGGACCTACGAGCAGTACTTC. Protein sequence: CASSGDRTYEQYF. Filled out from reference TRBV9 and TRBJ2-7, the complete variable domain reads DSGVTQTPKHLITATGQRVTLRCSPRSGDLSVYWYQQSLDQGLQFLIQYYNGEERAKGNILERFSAQQFPDLHSELNLSSLELGDSALYFCASSGDRTYEQYFGPGTRLTVT.